This T cell receptor beta chain was found in a study of cytomegalovirus exposure and HLA in healthy donors (dated by TCRdb to 2017 to 2019). For the wider study: The roughly 650 repertoires of the first cohort and the roughly 110 validation repertoires were produced on the same platform, according to a later analysis. The aim of the study was to test whether cataloging public T cell receptors could identify signatures of past pathogen exposure. Besides the first cohort of around 670 subjects, a separate validation cohort made up of roughly 120 different subjects was used. The study combined high-throughput TCR immunosequencing, statistical association of individual TCRs with disease status, and machine learning to predict cytomegalovirus infection status.

Cut back by 1 base and 2 bases, the V and J ends lie 5 bases apart. From the cysteine through the phenylalanine, the CDR3 covers 13 amino acids. CDR3 DNA is the only sequence kept; it has 39 bases, read in frame from the first base. In the germline V gene, CDR1 corresponds to SGHVS and CDR2 to FQNEAQ. Details on this clone: Its specific antigen is unknown. It has no much larger one-base neighbor in the sample; base qualities were not kept.

Overall results and qualifications from the work: According to the authors, the approach could potentially be generalized to other disease states and immunological phenotypes. A later analysis had no HLA typing for the validation cohort, so co-occurrence there was scored across all 130 or so repertoires. The study listed 150 to 200 TCR beta chains as associated with cytomegalovirus. While some public TCRs were present in many individuals, most TCR sequences turned up only very rarely across donors. In vitro tests confirmed that a few of the cytomegalovirus-associated TCR beta chains recognize cytomegalovirus antigens. The classifier was reported to diagnose cytomegalovirus status with high specificity and sensitivity in both the original cohort and the validation cohort. A later analysis found that TCRs clustered in the first cohort also tended to co-occur in the 120 validation repertoires, with 94% of cluster scores above 0.

Donors formed part of the validation cohort, which comprised 120 subjects and was distinct from the first cohort of several hundred subjects. The method was the immunoSEQ multiplex PCR assay. Processing in the source paper ran as follows. A statistical classification framework was developed to diagnose cytomegalovirus status using the catalog of TCR beta chain sequences. The table was pulled from immuneACCESS by TCRdb, which kept in-frame rearrangements only. Such tables lose some clones; where checked, under half of the loss comes from unresolved V genes, and the rest has no known cause. The V and J calls and clone size were taken over from that table, and D and trimming were inferred from the DNA. The sample has a few hundred thousand clones on record, nearly 90% of them singletons. The top ten clones comprise 0.37% of the sample.

The TCR sequence derives from a woman between 18 and 30 years old in good health and CMV-seronegative. The sample comprised PBMCs. The sequence joins TRBV7-8 to TRBJ1-2; the D gene cannot be named for sure. The DNA sequence reads TGTGCCAGCAGCTTAGACCAGAACTATGGCTACACCTTC. This translates into CASSLDQNYGYTF.